Shown below are 27 T cell receptor beta chains from a single sample sequenced in a study of blood T cell repertoires in COVID-19 (dated by TCRdb to about 2020). Libraries came from the immunoSEQ multiplex PCR assay. TCRdb provides this immuneACCESS table in a form limited to in-frame rearrangements. Some clones are lacking; in checked studies, under half of them reflect an unresolved V gene, and why the rest are absent is not known. The sample profile shows about 140,000 clones; around 87% of them were found once. Approximately 10% of the sample is in the top ten clones. Sequences were obtained from PBMCs or T cells enriched from blood (not recorded which). These receptors originate from a man aged 55 to 69 who had recovered from COVID-19.

The rearrangement uses TRBV11-2 and TRBJ2-1; tentatively, D is TRBD2 (6 bases). V was pared by 5 bases and J by 15 bases, with 14 bases between. Germline loops: CDR1 SGHAT, CDR2 FQNNGV. The CDR3 consists of 11 residues. The CDR3, as DNA: TGTGCCAGCAGCCTAGGCGGGGTGCCGTTCTTC. Translation: CASSLGGVPFF.

This chain connects TRBV28 to TRBJ1-4; possibly TRBD1 for D (5 bases). Per the germline V gene, CDR1 is MDHEN and CDR2 is SYDVKM. V was shortened by 6 bases and J by 7 bases, with 18 bases between the two germline ends. The CDR3 contains 15 residues. This CDR3 is CASSPVTVWGEKLFF. The CDR3 nucleotides are TGTGCCAGCAGCCCCGTGACAGTCTGGGGTGAAAAACTGTTTTTT.

The gene calls are TRBV7-6 and TRBJ2-2; D remains unclear. Trimming removed 1 base from V and 6 bases from J, with 15 bases in between. CDR1 and CDR2 from the germline V gene are SGHVS and FNYEAQ. The CDR3 consists of 16 residues. CDR3 protein: CASSLGSFLEPGELFF. CDR3 DNA: TGTGCCAGCAGCTTAGGGTCGTTCCTTGAGCCCGGGGAGCTGTTTTTT.

This chain joins TRBV28 and TRBJ1-6; tentative D call: TRBD1 (5 bases). This CDR3 region has 15 residues. Germline CDR1 reads MDHEN; CDR2 reads SYDVKM. Between the trimmed V and J ends, which lost 5 bases and 5 bases, there was a span of 13 bases. The CDR3: CASSPSIGDNSPLHF. DNA of the CDR3: TGTGCCAGCAGTCCCTCGATAGGGGATAATTCACCCCTCCACTTT.

This sequence joins TRBV5-6 and TRBJ1-3, with D possibly TRBD1 on 5 matching bases. Per the germline V gene, CDR1 is SGHDT and CDR2 is YYEEEE. The CDR3 is 15 amino acids. V was cut by 3 bases and J by 5 bases, with 15 bases left in between. The CDR3 is CASSWGRGGRNTIYF. The CDR3 nucleotides read TGTGCCAGCAGCTGGGGACGGGGAGGAAGAAACACCATATATTTT.

To note about this clone: Given the absence of the conserved phenylalanine or tryptophan at the CDR3 end, a read error is likely. The limits of the CDR3 on the DNA are not certain, so only TCRdb's listed CDR3 is given. The chain has TRBV20-1 and TRBJ2-7; no DNA check was done on the table's D call, TRBD1. Germline CDR1 and CDR2: DFQATT and SNEGSKA (reference sequence). The CDR3 totals 11 residues, both ends included. The CDR3 is CSAQSGTGFLL.

The sample holds one count of this clone. The V call is TRBV18, the J call TRBJ1-5; D not certain. The CDR3 runs to 16 residues. The V gene's germline CDR1 is KGHSH and CDR2 LQKENI. V was clipped by 3 bases and J by 2 bases, with 14 bases between them. The CDR3 nucleotides are TGTGCCAGCTCACCGCCGGGTCCCATGGGCAATCAGCCCCAGCATTTT. The encoded protein is CASSPPGPMGNQPQHF.

Points on this clone: One junction end disagrees with the germline gene, perhaps due to a read error. This chain joins TRBV5-5 and TRBJ1-1; 9 bases agree with TRBD1. Germline CDR1 SGHKS, CDR2 YYEKEE (reference sequence). The CDR3 consists of 17 residues. The CDR3 sequence is CASTLGGFRGTGPKAFF. CDR3 sequence (DNA): TGTGCCAGCACCTTGGGGGGCTTTCGGGGGACAGGGCCGAAAGCTTTCTTT.

The chain carries TRBV7-8 and TRBJ1-5, with TRBD1 as a possible D gene (6 bases). This CDR3 is built from 16 residues. The germline V gene encodes CDR1 SGHVS and CDR2 FQNEAQ. Trimming shortened V by 8 bases and J by 0 bases, and 17 bases separated the two germline ends. CDR3 DNA: TGTGCCAGCTCCGCGGACAGAATGGTTAGCAATCAGCCCCAGCATTTT. It yields the protein CASSADRMVSNQPQHF. The full variable domain, completed using reference TRBV7-8 and TRBJ1-5, is GAGVSQSPRYKVAKRGQDVALRCDPISGHVSLFWYQQALGQGPEFLTYFQNEAQLDKSGLPSDRFFAERPEGSVSTLKIQRTQQEDSAVYLCASSADRMVSNQPQHFGDGTRLSIL.

The chain is built from TRBV11-3 and TRBJ2-3; a weak D match, TRBD2 (6 bases). Germline assignment: CDR1 SGHNT and CDR2 YENEEA. The CDR3 contains 14 residues. Trimming shortened V by 8 bases and J by 1 base, and 13 bases separated the two germline ends. CDR3 nucleotides: TGTGCCAGCTGGCGGGACCGTTGCACAGATACGCAGTATTTT. This encodes CASWRDRCTDTQYF.

The V and J genes are TRBV2 and TRBJ2-7; D unresolved. V was clipped by 3 bases and J by 2 bases, with 17 bases between them. CDR3 length: 16 amino acids. Germline lookup yields CDR1 SNHLY and CDR2 FYNNEI. The CDR3 DNA is TGTGCCAGCAGTGATAGTATAGACACCTTTACCTACGAGCAGTACTTC. Its translation is CASSDSIDTFTYEQYF.

The V and J genes are TRBV19 and TRBJ1-5, with D unclear. CDR1 and CDR2 (germline): LNHDA, SQIVND (reference sequence). V lost 3 bases and J lost 7, with 13 bases in between. CDR3 length: 14 amino acids. CDR3 amino acids: CASSIPGSNQPQHF. CDR3 bases: TGTGCCAGTAGTATTCCCGGTTCTAACCAGCCCCAGCATTTT.

This sequence joins TRBV2 and TRBJ1-1; the match to TRBD1 covers 9 bases. Germline V gene lookup returns CDR1 SNHLY and CDR2 FYNNEI. This CDR3 is built from 17 residues. With 4 bases clipped from V and 0 bases from J, the junction kept 9 bases outside the gene matches. In nucleotides, the CDR3 is TGTGCCAGCAGTGTGGGTGGGACAGGGCCCGTGAACACTGAAGCTTTCTTT. Protein: CASSVGGTGPVNTEAFF.

The CDR3 nucleotides read TGTGCCAGCAGCCTCCAGGGTTCCTCTGGAAACACCATATATTTT. Encoded protein: CASSLQGSSGNTIYF. The chain has TRBV9 and TRBJ1-3; tentative D call: TRBD1 (5 bases). Trimming left V 4 bases short and J 0 bases short, with 11 bases between. This CDR3 contains 15 residues. Germline V gene lookup returns CDR1 SGDLS and CDR2 YYNGEE.

In its sample, this clone was seen a few times. The rearrangement joins TRBV6-5 to TRBJ1-4; TRBD1 is a possible D gene (5 bases). The CDR3 runs to 15 residues. With 4 bases removed from V and 3 bases from J, the gap between germline ends came to 12 bases. Germline V lookup: CDR1 MNHEY, CDR2 SVGAGI. CDR3 loop: CASSWLGPPNEKLFF. The DNA for the CDR3 is TGTGCCAGCAGTTGGCTGGGGCCCCCTAATGAAAAACTGTTTTTT.

CDR3 sequence reads: CAISGSGAGNQPQHF. The CDR3 coding sequence is TGTGCCATCAGTGGGTCAGGGGCAGGCAATCAGCCCCAGCATTTT. The genes are TRBV10-3 and TRBJ1-5; TRBD1 might be the D (6 bases). The CDR3 is made up of 15 amino acids. Trimming took 4 bases from V and 2 from J, leaving 12 bases between them. CDR1 and CDR2 from the germline V gene are ENHRY and SYGVKD.

CDR3 protein: CATSRGGGGSPLHF. The CDR3 coding sequence is TGTGCCACCAGCAGAGGAGGGGGGGGTTCACCCCTCCACTTT. The chain carries TRBV15 and TRBJ1-6, with D possibly TRBD1 on 6 matching bases. Trimming pared 1 base from V and 9 bases from J, leaving 10 bases between. CDR1 LNHNV and CDR2 YYDKDF come from the germline V gene (reference sequence). This CDR3 contains 14 residues.

Concerning this clone itself: The same CDR3 also results from other DNA sequences found in this sample. The J gene is TRBJ2-3, the V gene TRBV7-3; TRBD1 matches 8 bases. The CDR3 is made up of 14 amino acids. With 5 bases clipped from V and 3 bases from J, the junction kept 4 bases outside the gene matches. CDR1 SGHTA and CDR2 FQGTGA come from the germline V gene. This chain's CDR3 is CASSLDRGTDTQYF. The CDR3 coding sequence is TGTGCCAGCAGCCTTGACAGGGGAACAGATACGCAGTATTTT.

This sequence joins TRBV28 and TRBJ2-1; 8 bases agree with TRBD1. CDR1 is MDHEN, CDR2 SYDVKM, per germline. CDR3 length: 15 amino acids. V lost 6 bases, J lost 3 bases, and 7 bases stayed unmatched. The CDR3 bases are TGTGCCAGCAGCTCCTCGGGACAGGACTACAATGAGCAGTTCTTC. Its protein is CASSSSGQDYNEQFF.

This rearrangement joins TRBV5-5 to TRBJ2-5; 11 nucleotides match TRBD2. Germline CDR1 and CDR2: SGHKS and YYEKEE (reference sequence). The junction had 8 bases not matched to a gene; V was cut back by 0 bases and J by 7 bases. The CDR3 extends over 16 amino acids. The CDR3 spells CASSLGLAGGLRTQYF. CDR3 in DNA: TGTGCCAGCAGCTTGGGTCTAGCGGGGGGCTTGAGGACCCAGTACTTC.

This clone was counted a single time. CDR3 loop: CASSKIDRGSSPLHF. In DNA form, the CDR3 reads TGCGCCAGCAGCAAAATTGACAGGGGGAGTTCACCCCTCCACTTT. This chain uses TRBV4-1 with TRBJ1-6; the match to TRBD1 covers 9 bases. CDR1 and CDR2 (germline): MGHRA, YSYEKL. The CDR3 is 15 amino acids. J gave up 9 bases and V 5 bases, and 8 bases lay outside the gene matches.

The V and J genes are TRBV19 and TRBJ1-4, with 9 bases identical to TRBD1. Trimming removed 5 bases from V and 0 bases from J; junction bases left unmatched: 4. The CDR3 length is 16 residues. Germline values: CDR1 LNHDA, CDR2 SQIVND (reference sequence). The CDR3 reads CASSLGQGATNEKLFF. CDR3 DNA: TGTGCCAGTAGTTTGGGACAGGGAGCAACTAATGAAAAACTGTTTTTT.

The rearrangement joins TRBV11-2 to TRBJ1-2; D gene unclear. Germline assignment: CDR1 SGHAT and CDR2 FQNNGV. The CDR3 has 16 residues. Trimming removed 2 bases at V and 2 bases at J, with 15 bases between. The CDR3 sequence: CASSLSPQGVNYGYTF. For the CDR3, the DNA is TGTGCCAGCAGCTTATCACCCCAAGGAGTCAACTATGGCTACACCTTC.

This clone turned up a few times. The V call is TRBV28, the J call TRBJ1-6; 11 bases are shared with TRBD1. The ends lost 8 bases at V and 8 bases at J; junction bases unmatched: 5. CDR1 MDHEN and CDR2 SYDVKM come from the germline V gene. The CDR3 has 14 residues. The CDR3 loop is CASGTGGLDSPLHF. The CDR3 coding sequence is TGTGCCAGCGGGACAGGGGGTTTGGATTCACCCCTCCACTTT.

This clone showed up just a few times. The J gene is TRBJ2-7, the V gene TRBV21-1; no check of the table's D call, TRBD1, against the DNA was made. TRBV21-1 is shown as a pseudogene. This CDR3 is built from 15 residues. CDR3 DNA: TGTGCCAGCAGCAAAATTCACAGGGGCGAATACGAGCAGTACTTC. The encoded protein is CASSKIHRGEYEQYF.

The J gene is TRBJ1-4, the V gene TRBV2; D remains unclear. V lost 6 bases and J 1 base, leaving 15 bases between the germline ends. Per the germline V gene, CDR1 is SNHLY and CDR2 is FYNNEI. CDR3 length equals 16 residues. CDR3 bases: TGTGCCAGCAGGGAATACTCGGGGAAAACTAATGAAAAACTGTTTTTT. Its protein is CASREYSGKTNEKLFF.

V is TRBV19 and J is TRBJ1-5; a weak D match, TRBD1 (5 bases). V shed 6 bases and J shed 3 bases, with 15 bases lying between them. The CDR3 is 15 amino acids. CDR1 and CDR2 from the germline V gene are LNHDA and SQIVND (reference sequence). The CDR3 DNA is TGTGCCAGTAGCAACAGACAGTTCCCCAATCAGCCCCAGCATTTT. Its protein is CASSNRQFPNQPQHF.